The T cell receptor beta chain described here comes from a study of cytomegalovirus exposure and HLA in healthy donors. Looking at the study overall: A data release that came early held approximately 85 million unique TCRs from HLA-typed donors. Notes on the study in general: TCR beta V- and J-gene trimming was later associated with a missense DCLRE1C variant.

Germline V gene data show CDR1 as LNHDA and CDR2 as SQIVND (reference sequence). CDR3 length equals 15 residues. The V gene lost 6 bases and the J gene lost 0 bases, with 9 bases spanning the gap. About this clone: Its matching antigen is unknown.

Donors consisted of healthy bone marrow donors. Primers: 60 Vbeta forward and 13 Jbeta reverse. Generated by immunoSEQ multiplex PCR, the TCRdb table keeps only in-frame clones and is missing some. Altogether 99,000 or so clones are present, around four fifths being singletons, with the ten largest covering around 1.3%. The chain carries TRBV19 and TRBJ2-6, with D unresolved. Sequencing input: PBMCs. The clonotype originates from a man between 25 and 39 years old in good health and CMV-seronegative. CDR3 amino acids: CASSVRSSGANVLTF. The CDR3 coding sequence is TGTGCCAGTAGCGTGAGGAGCTCTGGGGCCAACGTCCTGACTTTC. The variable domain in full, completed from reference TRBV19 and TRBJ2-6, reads DGGITQSPKYLFRKEGQNVTLSCEQNLNHDAMYWYRQDPGQGLRLIYYSQIVNDFQKGDIAEGYSVSREKKESFPLTVTSAQKNPTAFYLCASSVRSSGANVLTFGAGSRLTVL.